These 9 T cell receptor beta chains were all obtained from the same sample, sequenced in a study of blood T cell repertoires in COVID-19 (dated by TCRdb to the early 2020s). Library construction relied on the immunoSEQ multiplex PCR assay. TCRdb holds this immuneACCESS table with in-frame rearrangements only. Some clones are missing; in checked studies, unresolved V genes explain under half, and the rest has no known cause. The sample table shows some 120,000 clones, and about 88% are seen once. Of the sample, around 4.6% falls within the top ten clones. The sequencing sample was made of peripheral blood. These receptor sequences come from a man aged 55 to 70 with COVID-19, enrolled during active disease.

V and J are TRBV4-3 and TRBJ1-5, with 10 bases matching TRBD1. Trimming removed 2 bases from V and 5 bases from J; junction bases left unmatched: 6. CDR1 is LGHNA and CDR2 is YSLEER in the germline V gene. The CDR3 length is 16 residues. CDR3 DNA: TGCGCCAGCAGCCAAACTCTCGGGACAGGGGATCAGCCCCAGCATTTT. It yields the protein CASSQTLGTGDQPQHF.

In DNA, the CDR3 is TGCGCCAGCAGCCAAGACACCGGGACAGGGGGAGACACCATATATTTT. It encodes CASSQDTGTGGDTIYF. The chain carries TRBV4-1 and TRBJ1-3; TRBD1 matches at 11 bases. The germline gives CDR1 MGHRA, CDR2 YSYEKL. The V gene end was trimmed by 0 bases and the J gene end by 8 bases; junction bases not matched to a gene: 6. This CDR3 has 16 amino acids.

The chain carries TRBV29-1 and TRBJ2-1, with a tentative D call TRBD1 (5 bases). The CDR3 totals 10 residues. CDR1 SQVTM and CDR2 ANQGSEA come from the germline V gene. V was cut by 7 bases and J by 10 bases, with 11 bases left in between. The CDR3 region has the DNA TGCAGCGACTTACAGGTCGAGCAGTTCTTC. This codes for CSDLQVEQFF.

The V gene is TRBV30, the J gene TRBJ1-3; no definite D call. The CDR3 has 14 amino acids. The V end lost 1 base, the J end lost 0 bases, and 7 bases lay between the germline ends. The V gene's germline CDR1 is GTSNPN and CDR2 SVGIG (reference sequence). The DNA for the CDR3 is TGTGCCTGGAGTGAAACTATCTCTGGAAACACCATATATTTT. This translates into CAWSETISGNTIYF.

DNA for the CDR3: TGTGCCAGTAGCTGGGACAGCGTCGACACCGGGGAGCTGTTTTTT. This translates into CASSWDSVDTGELFF. The chain couples TRBV19 to TRBJ2-2; 7 bases are shared with TRBD1. There are 15 residues in the CDR3. The germline CDR1 and CDR2 sequences are LNHDA and SQIVND (reference sequence). J lost 3 bases, V lost 6 bases, and 7 bases had no gene match.

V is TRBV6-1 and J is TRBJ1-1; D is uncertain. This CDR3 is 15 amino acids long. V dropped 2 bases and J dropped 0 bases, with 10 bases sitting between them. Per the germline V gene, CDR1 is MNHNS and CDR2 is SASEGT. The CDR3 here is CASSEWGAMNTEAFF. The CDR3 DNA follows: TGTGCCAGCAGTGAATGGGGAGCGATGAACACTGAAGCTTTCTTT.

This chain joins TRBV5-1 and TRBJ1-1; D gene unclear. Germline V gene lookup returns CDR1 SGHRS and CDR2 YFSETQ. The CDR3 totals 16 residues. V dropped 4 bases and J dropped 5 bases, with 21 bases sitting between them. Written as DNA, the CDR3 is TGCGCCAGCAGCCTCACCGGAAGGGCGGGGTTAACTGAAGCTTTCTTT. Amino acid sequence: CASSLTGRAGLTEAFF.

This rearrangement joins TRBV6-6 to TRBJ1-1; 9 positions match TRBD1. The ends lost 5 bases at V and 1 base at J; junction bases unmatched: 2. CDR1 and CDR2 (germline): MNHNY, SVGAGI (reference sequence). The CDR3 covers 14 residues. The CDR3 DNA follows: TGTGCCAGCAGTGAGGACAGGGGGAACACTGAAGCTTTCTTT. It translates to CASSEDRGNTEAFF.

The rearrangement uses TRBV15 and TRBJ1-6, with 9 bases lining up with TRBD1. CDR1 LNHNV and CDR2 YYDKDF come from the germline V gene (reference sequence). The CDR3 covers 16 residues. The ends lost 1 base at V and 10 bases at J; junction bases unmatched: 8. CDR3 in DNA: TGTGCCACCAGCAGAGTCCCGGGACAGGGAAGATCACCCCTCCACTTT. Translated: CATSRVPGQGRSPLHF.